The entry that follows covers one T cell receptor (beta chain) sequence. Its antigen is not yet known. The input lacks base qualities; no much larger clone sits a single base away. The record originates from a study of blood T cell repertoires in COVID-19 (dated by TCRdb to the early 2020s). About the full investigation: The collaborator samples originated in the United States, Italy and Spain and spanned the acute and convalescent phases of COVID-19. The dataset comprised deeply sampled blood TCRbeta repertoires from subjects exposed to, actively infected with, or recovered from COVID-19. Samples came from the ongoing ImmuneRACE study (first 160 participants) plus 1,254 subjects from 6 global collaborators. Sample metadata almost always included a de-identified subject ID, COVID-19 status, age in years and sex. Where HLA class I and class II types were available, the types were taken from metadata supplied by the sample provider, not from assay-based typing. The prospective study material was composed of cDNA or gDNA derived from T cells, B-cell-depleted T cells, or PBMCs. The repertoires were released in a freely available public database intended as a resource for research on the immune response to SARS-CoV-2.

The CDR3, cysteine through phenylalanine, is 14 amino acids long. Solely the CDR3 DNA is kept, with 42 bases framed from the first base. Taken from the germline V gene, the CDR1 and CDR2 loops are SNHLY and FYNNEI. V gives up 8 bases and J gives up 1 base, and the segment between their germline ends measures 13 bases. The collaborating institutions used their own protocols to collect whole blood in K2EDTA tubes. For TCRbeta analysis, collaborator samples were shipped as frozen whole blood, as isolated PBMCs, or as DNA extracted from either sample type. Study-wide conclusions, independent of this receptor: Clinical and demographic metadata were provided uncurated, with the amount varying by source and participant.

TCRbeta CDR3 regions were amplified from genomic DNA using the immunoSEQ Assay, a bias-controlled multiplex PCR. The authors' pipeline ran thus. Within the assay, amplification of reference gene primers was used to estimate how many nucleated cells each sample contained. To quantify the absolute abundance of each unique TCRbeta CDR3 rearrangement, sequence reads were collapsed and filtered. For each sample, productive Simpson clonality was calculated by taking the square root of Simpson's diversity index across productive rearrangements. Here the immuneACCESS table is served through TCRdb, limited to in-frame sequences with V and J called. Missing clones are a known gap in these copies; in checked studies unresolved V genes cover under half, and the rest lacks a known reason. V, J and clone size derive from that table, while D and trimming were established from the DNA sequence. The sample data list approximately 110,000 clones, and 70% to 90% of these were observed just once. Of the sample, roughly 1.4% falls within the top ten clones.

The sample comprised peripheral blood. The rearrangement joined TRBV2 to TRBJ2-3; no D gene is confidently identified. The receptor was derived from a man aged 35-49 years with acute or convalescent COVID-19. The bases are TGTGCCAGCCGGCAGGTATCCGGCACAGATACGCAGTATTTT. Translated, this gives CASRQVSGTDTQYF.